This T cell receptor beta chain emerged from a study of T cell responses to AZD1222 COVID-19 vaccine. Study in general: Pooling covered second doses at about 4 or about 12 weeks. Study findings and constraints: Clonal diversity was possibly underestimated, and the donors were mostly white British, with more females. CD4 TCRs covered the whole spike, strongest at regions 160-218 and 743-854.

V shed 3 bases and J 4 bases; nucleotides not matched to a gene: 4. Germline values: CDR1 KGHDR, CDR2 SFDVKD. There are 16 residues in the CDR3. Sequencing was performed with immunoSEQ multiplex PCR; in TCRdb, only in-frame clones are kept and a portion is missing. The data contain more than 90,000 clones, 85% to 90% of them singletons. Remarks on this clone: The antigen is not known.

This rearrangement joins TRBV24-1 to TRBJ2-3, with TRBD2 matching over 12 bases. The sequence derives from an adult in good health. The sample in question was peripheral blood, obtained on day 0 of AZD1222 vaccination. DNA of the CDR3: TGTGCCACCAGTGATCAGAGACTAGCGGGAGCAGATACGCAGTATTTT. It is translated as CATSDQRLAGADTQYF.